What follows are 2 T cell receptor beta chains derived from one specimen sequenced in a study of shared clonotypes between healthy human individuals (dated by TCRdb to the early 2020s). Library preparation was by the immunoSEQ multiplex PCR assay. The clones in this table, taken by TCRdb from immuneACCESS, are in-frame only. Not every clone is retained; where verified, under half of the shortfall comes from an unresolved V gene, and the cause of the rest is unknown. The sample table records hundreds of thousands of clones; 60% to 80% of these occur just once. The ten largest clones add up to around 1.8% of the sample. Input material: memory CD4+ T cells sorted from blood. What the cell subset or site label conveys for this sample: CD45RA-negative fraction. These receptors all come from a woman in her thirties in good health.

The chain couples TRBV5-4 to TRBJ1-1; D may be TRBD1 (5 bases). Germline V gives CDR1 SGHNT, CDR2 YYREEE (reference sequence). The CDR3 spans 15 residues. V was pared by 0 bases and J by 5 bases, with 14 bases between. The CDR3, as DNA: TGTGCCAGCAGCTTGGTCCAGCGGGGGTTTACTGAAGCTTTCTTT. This gives the protein CASSLVQRGFTEAFF.

In this sample, this clone turned up many times. The CDR3 loop is CASSLGPTNTGELFF. Written as DNA, the CDR3 is TGCGCCAGCAGCTTGGGACCTACGAACACCGGGGAGCTGTTTTTT. The chain recombines TRBV5-1 with TRBJ2-2; D not certain. Germline V gives CDR1 SGHRS, CDR2 YFSETQ. The CDR3 consists of 15 residues. V lost 0 bases and J lost 0, with 6 bases in between.